A selection of T cell receptor beta chains follows, all from one sample in a study of neurological immune-mediated disorders. Via MiXCR, TCRdb re-called the 5' RACE reads, giving one row per CDR3 protein. The sample lists 120,000 or so distinct CDR3 sequences, around 3% occurring once. Source material: PBMCs. The source of these receptors is a woman in her 30s with multiple sclerosis. CDR3s include the opening cysteine and the closing phenylalanine or tryptophan. A D gene is named only where the DNA matches it firmly.

D gene: -
CDR3 length: 15
V gene: TRBV5-1
J gene: TRBJ2-5
CDR3 protein: CASSQGHRYQETQYF

D gene: -
CDR3 length: 13
V gene: TRBV12-3/TRBV12-4
J gene: TRBJ1-1
CDR3 protein: CASTWGRNTEAFF

D gene: -
CDR3 length: 12
V gene: TRBV6-1
J gene: TRBJ1-2
CDR3 protein: CASSDDGYGYTF

D gene: -
CDR3 length: 14
V gene: TRBV25-1
J gene: TRBJ1-3
CDR3 protein: CASSEEASGNTIYF

D gene: -
CDR3 length: 12
V gene: TRBV20-1
J gene: TRBJ1-2
CDR3 protein: CSARVTVGGYTF

D gene: -
CDR3 length: 15
V gene: TRBV9
J gene: TRBJ2-7
CDR3 protein: CASSVVGDFFNEQYF

D gene: TRBD2
CDR3 length: 17
V gene: TRBV20-1
J gene: TRBJ2-5
CDR3 protein: CSAREPRTSAFQETQYF

D gene: TRBD2
CDR3 length: 15
V gene: TRBV12-3/TRBV12-4
J gene: TRBJ2-3
CDR3 protein: CASSPLRGATDTQYF

D gene: -
CDR3 length: 12
V gene: TRBV20-1
J gene: TRBJ2-1
CDR3 protein: CSARGQNNEQFF

D gene: -
CDR3 length: 14
V gene: TRBV27
J gene: TRBJ1-5
CDR3 protein: CASRLLYSNQPQHF

D gene: TRBD2
CDR3 length: 17
V gene: TRBV5-1
J gene: TRBJ2-1
CDR3 protein: CASSRWLAGGSYNEQFF

D gene: -
CDR3 length: 14
V gene: TRBV10-3
J gene: TRBJ2-1
CDR3 protein: CAISSDSIYNEQFF

D gene: TRBD1
CDR3 length: 14
V gene: TRBV6-2/TRBV6-3
J gene: TRBJ2-7
CDR3 protein: CASSYGTGGNEQYF

D gene: -
CDR3 length: 13
V gene: TRBV5-1
J gene: TRBJ1-1
CDR3 protein: CAGRTEPNTEAFF

D gene: -
CDR3 length: 15
V gene: TRBV6-6
J gene: TRBJ2-1
CDR3 protein: CASSYGTASYNEQFF

D gene: -
CDR3 length: 11
V gene: TRBV20-1
J gene: TRBJ1-1
CDR3 protein: CSATLVTEAFF

D gene: -
CDR3 length: 14
V gene: TRBV7-9
J gene: TRBJ1-2
CDR3 protein: CASSSGTGIYGYTF

D gene: -
CDR3 length: 14
V gene: TRBV12-5
J gene: TRBJ1-3
CDR3 protein: CASGSGDTGNTIYF

D gene: -
CDR3 length: 13
V gene: TRBV21-1
J gene: TRBJ2-5
CDR3 protein: CASTGLAGETQYF

D gene: TRBD1
CDR3 length: 15
V gene: TRBV5-1
J gene: TRBJ2-2
CDR3 protein: CASSLLGQGTGELFF

D gene: -
CDR3 length: 11
V gene: TRBV9
J gene: TRBJ2-1
CDR3 protein: CASSAGPEQFF

D gene: -
CDR3 length: 11
V gene: TRBV6-2/TRBV6-3
J gene: TRBJ2-3
CDR3 protein: CASSYIADQYF

D gene: -
CDR3 length: 14
V gene: TRBV12-3/TRBV12-4
J gene: TRBJ2-2
CDR3 protein: CASTNRQGTGELFF

D gene: TRBD2
CDR3 length: 15
V gene: TRBV20-1
J gene: TRBJ2-1
CDR3 protein: CSATPLAIGYNEQFF

D gene: -
CDR3 length: 15
V gene: TRBV5-1
J gene: TRBJ2-6
CDR3 protein: CASSRLLAGANVLTF

D gene: TRBD2
CDR3 length: 17
V gene: TRBV4-1
J gene: TRBJ2-3
CDR3 protein: CASSQEFWSSGVDTQYF

D gene: TRBD2
CDR3 length: 16
V gene: TRBV12-3/TRBV12-4
J gene: TRBJ2-1
CDR3 protein: CASRSKAGLTHNEQFF

D gene: TRBD2
CDR3 length: 16
V gene: TRBV7-6
J gene: TRBJ2-3
CDR3 protein: CASSEAGAGGIDTQYF

D gene: -
CDR3 length: 14
V gene: TRBV7-2
J gene: TRBJ1-4
CDR3 protein: CASSPSGVGEKLFF

D gene: -
CDR3 length: 16
V gene: TRBV7-2
J gene: TRBJ1-5
CDR3 protein: CASSLRAGEGNQPQHF

D gene: TRBD2
CDR3 length: 13
V gene: TRBV6-5
J gene: TRBJ2-7
CDR3 protein: CASRPSGSYEQYF

D gene: -
CDR3 length: 16
V gene: TRBV6-5
J gene: TRBJ2-1
CDR3 protein: CASSYSMGLLGNEQFF

D gene: -
CDR3 length: 16
V gene: TRBV7-9
J gene: TRBJ2-5
CDR3 protein: CASSVVGMTGKETQYF

D gene: -
CDR3 length: 15
V gene: TRBV5-1
J gene: TRBJ2-5
CDR3 protein: CASSHTRAQWETQYF

D gene: TRBD1
CDR3 length: 12
V gene: TRBV6-5
J gene: TRBJ1-2
CDR3 protein: CASREGARGYTF

D gene: -
CDR3 length: 14
V gene: TRBV7-2
J gene: TRBJ2-5
CDR3 protein: CASSLLASQETQYF

D gene: -
CDR3 length: 13
V gene: TRBV20-1
J gene: TRBJ1-2
CDR3 protein: CSARDGSSYGYTF

D gene: -
CDR3 length: 13
V gene: TRBV6-1
J gene: TRBJ1-2
CDR3 protein: CASTAPGGYGYTF

D gene: -
CDR3 length: 15
V gene: TRBV12-3/TRBV12-4
J gene: TRBJ1-1
CDR3 protein: CASSRRGGLNTEAFF

D gene: -
CDR3 length: 13
V gene: TRBV10-3
J gene: TRBJ1-2
CDR3 protein: CAISSGQNYGYTF

D gene: -
CDR3 length: 12
V gene: TRBV30
J gene: TRBJ2-5
CDR3 protein: CAWSVLGETQYF

D gene: -
CDR3 length: 13
V gene: TRBV12-3/TRBV12-4
J gene: TRBJ1-2
CDR3 protein: CASSLTGDYGYTF

D gene: -
CDR3 length: 15
V gene: TRBV4-1
J gene: TRBJ1-2
CDR3 protein: CASSHRARGIDGYTF

D gene: TRBD2
CDR3 length: 18
V gene: TRBV14
J gene: TRBJ2-2
CDR3 protein: CASSQFSRTRTNTGELFF

D gene: -
CDR3 length: 15
V gene: TRBV6-5
J gene: TRBJ2-1
CDR3 protein: CASSFYTGNYNEQFF

D gene: -
CDR3 length: 17
V gene: TRBV19
J gene: TRBJ1-1
CDR3 protein: CASSNLQLGARGTEAFF

D gene: -
CDR3 length: 15
V gene: TRBV7-2
J gene: TRBJ2-5
CDR3 protein: CASSSRWGAQETQYF